This T cell receptor beta chain was identified in a study of neurological immune-mediated disorders. Broader study findings: There were no CDR3 amino acid sequences shared by expanded clones across subjects, a result suggesting private repertoires in all groups. TCR clonal expansion peaked in HTLV-1-associated myelopathy patients and was lowest in multiple sclerosis patients.

2 million PBMCs stored at -80 C were the source of the unsorted libraries. A 10-nucleotide random UMI tagged transcripts in template-switch 5'RACE cDNA synthesis. Each CDR3 protein is one row after TCRdb ran MiXCR on the 5' RACE reads. Of over 45,000 distinct CDR3 sequences in the sample, 20% to 30% are singletons; the top ten hold 23%. The V end lost 3 bases, the J end lost 5 bases, and 16 bases lay between the germline ends. Germline CDR1 DFQATT, CDR2 SNEGSKA (reference sequence). The CDR3 is 14 amino acids. This clonotype has a count of ten or more. The target antigen is unknown. The chain employs TRBV20-1 and TRBJ1-2; tentative D call: TRBD1 (6 bases). Sequenced material: PBMCs. The receptor's source is a woman between 70 and 85 years old in good health. CDR3 sequence: CSASLPDRTYGYTF. CDR3 nucleotide sequence: TGCAGTGCTAGTCTCCCAGACAGGACTTATGGCTACACCTTC.